One sample yielded the 10 T cell receptor beta chains listed below, sequenced in a study of radiotherapy plus CTLA-4 blockade in lung cancer. The protocol was immunoSEQ multiplex PCR, while the TCRdb copy is restricted to in-frame clones and leaves out a portion. This table holds 85,000 to 100,000 clones, around 90% found once. The source material was peripheral blood, sampled from a patient treated with radiotherapy plus ipilimumab. These receptor sequences come from a human donor with non-small cell lung cancer that progressed on radiotherapy plus ipilimumab.

The chain has TRBV15 and TRBJ2-7, with D tentatively TRBD1 (6 bases). Germline CDR1 LNHNV, CDR2 YYDKDF (reference sequence). The V end lost 5 bases, the J end lost 3 bases, and 14 bases lay between the germline ends. The CDR3 totals 14 residues. The CDR3 nucleotides are TGTGCCACCAGCCTGAGAATAGGGGGCTACGAGCAGTACTTC. Translating gives CATSLRIGGYEQYF. Based on the CDR3 plus reference TRBV15 and TRBJ2-7, the full variable domain is DAMVIQNPRYQVTQFGKPVTLSCSQTLNHNVMYWYQQKSSQAPKLLFHYYDKDFNNEADTPDNFQSRRPNTSFCFLDIRSPGLGDTAMYLCATSLRIGGYEQYFGPGTRLTVT.

J is TRBJ2-1 and V is TRBV11-1; 13 bases fit TRBD2. The CDR3 runs to 18 residues. Per the germline V gene, CDR1 is SGHAT and CDR2 is FQDESV (reference sequence). Losses at the gene ends were 5 bases for V and 0 bases for J; bases not matched to a gene: 7. CDR3 DNA sequence: TGTGCCAGCAGCCCAAGGACTAGCGGGAGTAGCTCCTACAATGAGCAGTTCTTC. Translation: CASSPRTSGSSSYNEQFF.

This chain joins TRBV4-3 and TRBJ2-3; a weak D match, TRBD2 (5 bases). The CDR3 consists of 16 residues. V was cut by 4 bases and J by 6 bases, with 20 bases left in between. CDR1 is LGHNA, CDR2 YSLEER, per germline. The CDR3 loop is CASSPGSASPRDTQYF. The CDR3 coding sequence is TGCGCCAGCAGCCCAGGTAGCGCTTCTCCCCGGGATACGCAGTATTTT.

The chain has TRBV4-3 and TRBJ1-5; D gene uncertain. Germline CDR1 is LGHNA and CDR2 is YSLEER. The CDR3 loop spans 13 amino acids. V shed 0 bases and J shed 5 bases, with 5 bases lying between them. The CDR3 DNA is TGCGCCAGCAGCCAAGACGGCTATCAGCCCCAGCATTTT. It yields the protein CASSQDGYQPQHF.

The chain has TRBV7-2 and TRBJ2-1; TRBD2 aligns across 12 bases. With V trimmed by 4 bases and J by 0 bases, 7 bases remained unmatched. This CDR3 spans 18 amino acids. Looked up from germline, CDR1 is SGHTA and CDR2 is FQGNSA. CDR3 in DNA: TGTGCCAGCAGCTATCCTAGCGGGAGGGCCCCCTCCTACAATGAGCAGTTCTTC. The encoded protein is CASSYPSGRAPSYNEQFF.

This clone was observed a few times. The genes are TRBV25-1 and TRBJ2-5, with 8 bases fitting TRBD2. The trim removed 4 bases at V and 4 bases at J, leaving 8 bases unmatched. This CDR3 is 15 amino acids long. CDR1 is MGHDK and CDR2 is SYGVNS in the germline V gene. The CDR3 nucleotides are TGTGCCAGCAGTGCTGTAAGCGGGAGTGGAGAGACCCAGTACTTC. It translates to CASSAVSGSGETQYF.

The rearrangement joins TRBV7-2 to TRBJ2-7; 8 bases agree with TRBD1. The CDR3 loop spans 13 amino acids. CDR1 is SGHTA, CDR2 FQGNSA, per germline. With V trimmed by 4 bases and J by 6 bases, 5 bases remained unmatched. The CDR3 sequence is CASSSDRGGEQYF. In DNA, the CDR3 is TGTGCCAGCAGCTCTGACAGGGGCGGCGAGCAGTACTTC.

The DNA of the CDR3 is TGTGCCAGCAGCCAGACGGGAGTTTCCTACAATGAGCAGTTCTTC. Protein sequence: CASSQTGVSYNEQFF. J is TRBJ2-1 and V is TRBV4-2; perhaps TRBD2 as D (6 bases). CDR1 is LGHNA and CDR2 is YNFKEQ in the germline V gene. V lost 3 bases to trimming and J lost 1 base, with 10 bases between them. The CDR3 loop spans 15 amino acids.

This chain links TRBV6-6 with TRBJ1-2; the D gene is possibly TRBD1 (5 bases). Looked up from germline, CDR1 is MNHNY and CDR2 is SVGAGI (reference sequence). This CDR3 has 16 amino acids. V gave up 6 bases and J gave up 0 bases, with 17 bases separating them. Here the CDR3 DNA reads TGTGCCAGCAGATCCTCGGGGGATTCAGCTAACTATGGCTACACCTTC. It yields the protein CASRSSGDSANYGYTF.

The chain has TRBV9 and TRBJ1-4; D is undetermined. Germline CDR1 and CDR2: SGDLS and YYNGEE. The V end lost 2 bases, the J end lost 7 bases, and 12 bases lay between the germline ends. The CDR3 has 14 amino acids. This CDR3 is CASSVSQNPEKLFF. The CDR3 DNA sequence: TGTGCCAGCAGCGTGAGCCAGAACCCTGAAAAACTGTTTTTT.